This T cell receptor (beta chain) derives from a study of control samples from healthy donors and cancer patients. This CDR3 has 15 amino acids. In germline, CDR1 is MNHEY, CDR2 SMNVEV (reference sequence). V dropped 10 bases and J dropped 0; count of bases not matched to a gene: 7. The repertoire was sequenced with immunoSEQ multiplex PCR; TCRdb's copy has only in-frame clones and lacks some. This table has 110,000 to 150,000 clones, roughly 89% appearing once. The clonotype originates from a man younger than 35 in good health. Sequencing was performed on blood. The J gene is TRBJ2-1, the V gene TRBV27; TRBD1 aligns across 9 bases. The CDR3 DNA follows: TGTGCCACCGGGGACAGGGCCCTCTCCTACAATGAGCAGTTCTTC. This gives the protein CATGDRALSYNEQFF.